Presented here are 3 T cell receptor beta chains from one specimen sequenced in a study of control samples from healthy donors and cancer patients. The table came from immunoSEQ multiplex PCR; TCRdb's copy has only in-frame clones and leaves some out. The top ten hold over 15% of the sample, which has fewer than 90,000 clones, around 87% seen once. The sample was blood. The receptors derive from a man in his fifties in good health.

The chain recombines TRBV6-5 with TRBJ2-7; D is possibly TRBD1 or TRBD2 (5 bases each). The CDR3 has 12 amino acids. CDR1 is MNHEY, CDR2 SVGAGI, per germline. Trimming took off 8 bases at V and 4 bases at J, with 12 bases between the two ends. CDR3 in amino acids: CASRGRLYEQYF. CDR3 bases: TGTGCCAGCCGGGGACGGCTATACGAGCAGTACTTC.

This chain joins TRBV30 and TRBJ2-3, with 10 nucleotides matching TRBD2. The J segment lost 4 bases and the V segment lost 0 bases, leaving 16 bases of the junction unmatched. CDR1 and CDR2 (germline): GTSNPN, SVGIG (reference sequence). This CDR3 spans 19 amino acids. The DNA for the CDR3 is TGTGCCTGGAGTGTTCTAGCGGGAGAACTAGTTTTCTTCGCAGATACGCAGTATTTT. Protein: CAWSVLAGELVFFADTQYF.

This clone has only a few counts. This chain connects TRBV10-3 to TRBJ2-5; D perhaps matches TRBD1 (6 bases). Trimming cost V 8 bases and J 3 bases, with 13 bases left between them. The CDR3 contains 13 residues. CDR1 and CDR2 (germline): ENHRY, SYGVKD. The CDR3 sequence is CAIGQGSEETQYF. DNA for the CDR3: TGTGCCATCGGTCAGGGGTCAGAAGAGACCCAGTACTTC.